A single sample is the source of the 12 T cell receptor beta chains below, sequenced in a study of cytomegalovirus exposure and HLA in healthy donors. Clones were read by immunoSEQ multiplex PCR, and TCRdb kept only the in-frame ones, dropping some. This sample carries about 280,000 clones, 70% to 90% of them seen once, and the ten largest clones take approximately 0.94%. The specimen sequenced was PBMCs. These receptors came from a woman between 18 and 29 years old in good health and CMV-seronegative.

This chain joins TRBV7-8 and TRBJ2-7, with D possibly being TRBD2 (6 bases). The CDR3 spans 15 residues. Germline V CDR1 and CDR2: SGHVS, FQNEAQ. V was trimmed by 1 base and J by 4 bases, leaving 14 bases between them. CDR3 region: CASSLDGGISYEQYF. The CDR3 bases are TGTGCCAGCAGCTTAGACGGCGGGATTTCATACGAGCAGTACTTC.

The rearrangement uses TRBV5-1 and TRBJ1-3; 8 nucleotides agree with TRBD1. Germline CDR1 reads SGHRS; CDR2 reads YFSETQ. The CDR3 spans 16 residues. J lost 1 base, V lost 4 bases, and 7 bases had no gene match. For the CDR3, the DNA is TGCGCCAGCAGCCCCGGTGGGACAGGATCTGGAAACACCATATATTTT. Translating gives CASSPGGTGSGNTIYF.

V gene TRBV28 combines with J gene TRBJ1-5, with a weak D call TRBD1 (6 bases). The CDR3 loop spans 15 amino acids. Trimming removed 4 bases at V and 5 bases at J, with 15 bases between. CDR1 is MDHEN and CDR2 is SYDVKM in the germline V gene. CDR3: CASSSLQGLDQPQHF. The CDR3 coding sequence is TGTGCCAGCAGTTCCCTCCAGGGGTTGGATCAGCCCCAGCATTTT. Full variable domain (outside the CDR3, taken from reference TRBV28 and TRBJ1-5): DVKVTQSSRYLVKRTGEKVFLECVQDMDHENMFWYRQDPGLGLRLIYFSYDVKMKEKGDIPEGYSVSREKKERFSLILESASTNQTSMYLCASSSLQGLDQPQHFGDGTRLSIL.

This clone has just one count. This chain connects TRBV4-1 to TRBJ2-1; 10 bases fit TRBD2. The germline CDR1 and CDR2 sequences are MGHRA and YSYEKL. The J segment lost 3 bases and the V segment lost 1 base, leaving 3 bases of the junction unmatched. The CDR3 loop spans 16 amino acids. CDR3 in DNA: TGCGCCAGCAGCCAAGGGCTAGCGGGGGTCTACAATGAGCAGTTCTTC. Translation gives CASSQGLAGVYNEQFF.

The V gene is TRBV10-3, the J gene TRBJ2-7; a possible D gene is TRBD2 (6 bases). Germline V gene lookup returns CDR1 ENHRY and CDR2 SYGVKD. Trimming removed 0 bases from V and 7 bases from J, with 7 bases in between. This CDR3 contains 12 residues. The DNA for the CDR3 is TGTGCCATCAGTGAGTCGACTAGGGAGCAGTACTTC. Encoded protein: CAISESTREQYF.

The rearrangement joins TRBV4-2 to TRBJ1-1; 9 nucleotides align to TRBD1. The CDR3 has 15 amino acids. CDR1 and CDR2 from the germline V gene are LGHNA and YNFKEQ. V shed 3 bases, J shed 1 base, and the junction held 3 bases outside the gene matches. CDR3 amino acids: CASSHRQGENTEAFF. For the CDR3, the DNA is TGTGCCAGCAGCCATCGACAGGGGGAGAACACTGAAGCTTTCTTT.

V usage is TRBV13 and J usage is TRBJ1-3, with D unclear. The germline V gene has CDR1 PRHDT and CDR2 FYEKMQ (reference sequence). Trimming pared 5 bases from V and 7 bases from J, leaving 15 bases between. CDR3 size: 14 residues. DNA of the CDR3: TGTGCCAGCAGCCCCTATGGTCTTTTGAACACCATATATTTT. It is translated as CASSPYGLLNTIYF.

This sequence joins TRBV7-2 and TRBJ1-6, with D possibly TRBD1 on 6 matching bases. Trimming cost V 6 bases and J 0 bases, with 21 bases left between them. The CDR3 consists of 19 residues. Germline CDR1 SGHTA, CDR2 FQGNSA. The CDR3 loop reads CASRSPQRGGGSYNSPLHF. CDR3 nucleotides: TGTGCCAGCAGATCCCCCCAGAGGGGGGGCGGCTCCTATAATTCACCCCTCCACTTT.

The chain is built from TRBV18 and TRBJ2-7; maybe TRBD2 (6 bases). CDR1 is KGHSH, CDR2 LQKENI, per germline. The V end lost 2 bases, the J end lost 1 base, and 12 bases lay between the germline ends. CDR3 length equals 15 residues. The CDR3 DNA is TGTGCCAGCTCACCATTGGGCGGGGCATCCTACGAGCAGTACTTC. It specifies CASSPLGGASYEQYF.

This clone was detected once. This chain links TRBV2 with TRBJ2-3; 10 bases line up with TRBD2. Germline CDR1 and CDR2: SNHLY and FYNNEI. The length of the CDR3 is 15 residues. With 4 bases clipped from V and 1 base from J, the junction kept 2 bases outside the gene matches. CDR3 loop: CASSAGTSGTDTQYF. The DNA for the CDR3 is TGTGCCAGCAGTGCCGGGACTAGCGGCACAGATACGCAGTATTTT. The full variable domain, rest sourced from reference TRBV2 and TRBJ2-3, is EPEVTQTPSHQVTQMGQEVILRCVPISNHLYFYWYRQILGQKVEFLVSFYNNEISEKSEIFDDQFSVERPDGSNFTLKIRSTKLEDSAMYFCASSAGTSGTDTQYFGPGTRLTVL.

The rearrangement uses TRBV6-1 and TRBJ1-6, with a possible D match to TRBD1 (5 bases). V was trimmed by 3 bases and J by 5 bases, leaving 14 bases between them. CDR1 and CDR2 from the germline V gene are MNHNS and SASEGT. The length of the CDR3 is 16 residues. CDR3 sequence: CASSEHSDMHNSPLHF. CDR3 DNA: TGTGCCAGCAGTGAGCATTCGGACATGCATAATTCACCCCTCCACTTT.

The chain has TRBV5-6 and TRBJ1-1, with D possibly being TRBD1 (5 bases). The CDR3 extends over 14 amino acids. CDR1 and CDR2 (germline): SGHDT, YYEEEE. Trimming left V 6 bases short and J 3 bases short, with 15 bases between. Written as DNA, the CDR3 is TGTGCCAGCACCCGAGGGTCGGGGGACACTGAAGCTTTCTTT. Its translation: CASTRGSGDTEAFF.